One sample yielded the 27 T cell receptor beta chains listed below, sequenced in a study of T cell responses to AZD1222 COVID-19 vaccine. Sequencing was performed with immunoSEQ multiplex PCR; in TCRdb, only in-frame clones are kept and a portion is missing. The repertoire has 95,000 to 150,000 clones, around 90% of them found once; the top ten carry roughly 5.4%. Sequencing was performed on peripheral blood, taken on day 0 of AZD1222 vaccination. The receptors were sampled from an adult in good health.

In its sample, this clone was seen a few times. J is TRBJ1-1 and V is TRBV30; D is uncertain. V lost 7 bases to trimming and J lost 0 bases, with 12 bases between them. Per the germline V gene, CDR1 is GTSNPN and CDR2 is SVGIG (reference sequence). This CDR3 is 13 amino acids long. The CDR3 region has the DNA TGTGCCTTCTACCTCCCACTGAACACTGAAGCTTTCTTT. The encoded protein is CAFYLPLNTEAFF. Based on the CDR3 plus reference TRBV30 and TRBJ1-1, the full variable domain is SQTIHQWPATLVQPVGSPLSLECTVEGTSNPNLYWYRQAAGRGLQLLFYSVGIGQISSEVPQNLSASRPQDRQFILSSKKLLLSDSGFYLCAFYLPLNTEAFFGQGTRLTVV.

This clone was seen a few times. The chain has TRBV5-1 and TRBJ1-1; no firm D call. Germline V gene lookup returns CDR1 SGHRS and CDR2 YFSETQ. Trimming took off 5 bases at V and 1 base at J, with 9 bases between the two ends. The CDR3 runs 13 residues. CDR3 region: CASRLDANTEAFF. As DNA, the CDR3 is TGCGCCAGCAGACTCGACGCGAACACTGAAGCTTTCTTT.

The V call is TRBV7-9, the J call TRBJ1-6; the D gene is possibly TRBD1 (6 bases). The CDR3 runs to 16 residues. V was cut by 1 base and J by 8 bases, with 15 bases left in between. In germline, CDR1 is SEHNR, CDR2 FQNEAQ (reference sequence). The CDR3 loop is CASSLGTGRMDSPLHF. The CDR3 DNA is TGTGCCAGCAGCTTAGGTACAGGGAGAATGGATTCACCCCTCCACTTT.

The V gene is TRBV28, the J gene TRBJ1-1, with D tentatively TRBD1 (6 bases). CDR1 is MDHEN and CDR2 is SYDVKM in the germline V gene. The V end lost 5 bases, the J end lost 3 bases, and 16 bases lay between the germline ends. There are 15 residues in the CDR3. The CDR3 DNA follows: TGTGCCAGCAGTACTCCACAGGGAGGGTACACTGAAGCTTTCTTT. Protein product: CASSTPQGGYTEAFF.

The V call is TRBV27, the J call TRBJ1-1; unclear D gene. The germline V and J ends were trimmed by 4 bases and 8 bases, with 14 bases remaining between them. The CDR3 covers 13 residues. The V gene's germline CDR1 is MNHEY and CDR2 SMNVEV (reference sequence). CDR3 bases: TGTGCCAGCAGTTACCGACGGACCTCAGAAGCTTTCTTT. This sequence encodes CASSYRRTSEAFF.

This clone was seen only once. The J gene is TRBJ2-7, the V gene TRBV14; a possible D gene is TRBD2 (5 bases). CDR1 and CDR2 from the germline V gene are SGHDN and FVKESK. V was trimmed by 4 bases and J by 4 bases, leaving 14 bases between them. CDR3 size: 14 residues. CDR3 DNA sequence: TGTGCCAGCAGCCTACTAGGAGACCGATACGAGCAGTACTTC. Translation: CASSLLGDRYEQYF.

This chain joins TRBV5-1 and TRBJ1-5; D is perhaps TRBD1 (5 bases). V lost 0 bases, J lost 3 bases, and 10 bases lay in between. From germline, CDR1 is SGHRS and CDR2 YFSETQ. The CDR3 has 15 residues. CDR3 region: CASSLAGGANQPQHF. In nucleotides, the CDR3 is TGCGCCAGCAGCTTGGCGGGAGGGGCCAATCAGCCCCAGCATTTT.

The chain couples TRBV19 to TRBJ1-1, with D hard to call. The germline V gene encodes CDR1 LNHDA and CDR2 SQIVND (reference sequence). V gave up 6 bases and J gave up 10 bases, with 12 bases separating them. The CDR3 extends over 11 amino acids. CDR3 bases: TGTGCCAGTAGGACCCCCGAGGGAGCTTTCTTT. Translation gives CASRTPEGAFF.

This clone was picked up many times. This chain joins TRBV6-5 and TRBJ1-4; D might be TRBD1 (6 bases). V was pared by 0 bases and J by 8 bases, with 16 bases between. CDR3 length equals 16 residues. Germline V gene data show CDR1 as MNHEY and CDR2 as SVGAGI. CDR3 loop: CASSYSGGSGPEKLFF. CDR3 nucleotides: TGTGCCAGCAGTTACTCTGGGGGCTCCGGACCCGAAAAACTGTTTTTT.

J is TRBJ1-4 and V is TRBV15; perhaps TRBD1 as D (5 bases). CDR1 LNHNV and CDR2 YYDKDF come from the germline V gene (reference sequence). CDR3 size: 16 residues. V was cut by 0 bases and J by 7 bases, with 15 bases left in between. The CDR3 region is CATSRDLAGRAEKLFF. CDR3 bases: TGTGCCACCAGCAGAGATCTGGCAGGGCGGGCTGAAAAACTGTTTTTT.

The chain combines TRBV7-2 with TRBJ1-5; D is possibly TRBD1 (6 bases). The V gene's germline CDR1 is SGHTA and CDR2 FQGNSA. V was trimmed by 5 bases and J by 0 bases, leaving 11 bases between them. This CDR3 comprises 15 residues. The CDR3 sequence: CASSPKGDSNQPQHF. CDR3 in DNA: TGTGCCAGCAGCCCAAAGGGGGATAGCAATCAGCCCCAGCATTTT.

This chain joins TRBV27 and TRBJ1-6; perhaps TRBD1 as D (6 bases). Trimming removed 3 bases at V and 7 bases at J, with 10 bases between. The CDR3 length is 14 residues. Germline V gene data show CDR1 as MNHEY and CDR2 as SMNVEV (reference sequence). CDR3 bases: TGTGCCAGCAGTTTTTTCCAGGGGAATTCACCCCTCCACTTT. Translating it yields CASSFFQGNSPLHF.

The chain employs TRBV12-5 and TRBJ1-2; TRBD1 aligns across 9 bases. Germline V lookup: CDR1 LGHNT, CDR2 FRNRAP. Trimming at V came to 6 bases and at J to 0 bases, leaving 11 bases not matched to a gene. The CDR3 totals 17 residues. The CDR3 protein is CASGPPPGQGANYGYTF. As DNA, the CDR3 is TGTGCTAGTGGCCCTCCGCCGGGACAGGGAGCTAACTATGGCTACACCTTC.

The V gene is TRBV19, the J gene TRBJ2-1, with 11 bases lining up with TRBD2. Trimming removed 5 bases from V and 7 bases from J; junction bases left unmatched: 7. CDR1 LNHDA and CDR2 SQIVND come from the germline V gene (reference sequence). The CDR3 length is 15 residues. CDR3: CASSLTSGSENEQFF. In nucleotides, the CDR3 is TGTGCCAGTAGTCTTACTAGCGGGAGCGAAAATGAGCAGTTCTTC.

The CDR3 here is CASSYGEIDEQYF. CDR3 sequence (DNA): TGTGCCAGCAGTTACGGTGAGATCGACGAGCAGTACTTC. The chain employs TRBV6-5 and TRBJ2-7, with D unclear. Germline V gene data show CDR1 as MNHEY and CDR2 as SVGAGI. V gave up 2 bases and J gave up 5 bases, with 10 bases separating them. The CDR3 consists of 13 residues.

The chain links TRBV4-3 to TRBJ1-2, with 10 bases identical to TRBD1. Per the germline V gene, CDR1 is LGHNA and CDR2 is YSLEER. With V trimmed by 3 bases and J by 3 bases, 4 bases remained unmatched. This CDR3 contains 15 residues. The CDR3 region has the DNA TGCGCCAGCAGCCAGGGGACAGGGGAAGACTATGGCTACACCTTC. This codes for CASSQGTGEDYGYTF.

This clone is a singleton in its sample. CDR3 DNA sequence: TGTGCCAGAAGCTTGGGCGGGGGCCGCGAGCAGTACTTC. This gives the protein CARSLGGGREQYF. V and J are TRBV5-3 and TRBJ2-7, with D perhaps matching TRBD2 (7 bases). TRBV5-3 is treated as an ORF (open reading frame) with a function not yet certain. With 0 bases removed from V and 6 bases from J, the gap between germline ends came to 10 bases. CDR3 length: 13 residues.

The rearrangement uses TRBV2 and TRBJ2-1; D unclear. This CDR3 has 13 amino acids. V was pared by 5 bases and J by 5 bases, with 10 bases between. Germline V gives CDR1 SNHLY, CDR2 FYNNEI. CDR3 coding DNA: TGTGCCAGCAGTTGGCTAGAAGACAATGAGCAGTTCTTC. Amino acids: CASSWLEDNEQFF.

This clone was found once. The rearrangement uses TRBV27 and TRBJ2-2; D may correspond to TRBD1 or TRBD2 (5 bases each). Trimming pared 4 bases from V and 3 bases from J, leaving 9 bases between. CDR3 length: 14 amino acids. Germline V gene lookup returns CDR1 MNHEY and CDR2 SMNVEV (reference sequence). The CDR3 sequence: CASSWGSDTGELFF. In DNA form, the CDR3 reads TGTGCCAGCAGTTGGGGGTCTGACACCGGGGAGCTGTTTTTT.

This clone showed up just once. The J gene is TRBJ2-1, the V gene TRBV7-2; tentatively, D is TRBD2 (6 bases). Trimming pared 5 bases from V and 4 bases from J, leaving 12 bases between. CDR3 length: 14 residues. Per germline, CDR1 SGHTA and CDR2 FQGNSA. This CDR3 is CASSRREEYNEQFF. The CDR3 DNA reads TGTGCCAGCAGCCGGAGGGAGGAATACAATGAGCAGTTCTTC. Variable domain in full (rest from reference TRBV7-2 and TRBJ2-1): GAGVSQSPSNKVTEKGKDVELRCDPISGHTALYWYRQSLGQGLEFLIYFQGNSAPDKSGLPSDRFSAERTGGSVSTLTIQRTQQEDSAVYLCASSRREEYNEQFFGPGTRLTVL.

The J gene is TRBJ1-3, the V gene TRBV25-1; 8 nucleotides align to TRBD1. V shed 0 bases, J shed 0 bases, and the junction held 4 bases outside the gene matches. Germline values: CDR1 MGHDK, CDR2 SYGVNS. CDR3 length: 17 amino acids. The CDR3 region is CASSEYRGPFSGNTIYF. The DNA of the CDR3 is TGTGCCAGCAGTGAATACAGGGGGCCGTTCTCTGGAAACACCATATATTTT. The full variable domain, rest sourced from reference TRBV25-1 and TRBJ1-3, is EADIYQTPRYLVIGTGKKITLECSQTMGHDKMYWYQQDPGMELHLIHYSYGVNSTEKGDLSSESTVSRIRTEHFPLTLESARPSHTSQYLCASSEYRGPFSGNTIYFGEGSWLTVV.

The chain combines TRBV5-1 with TRBJ2-7; 12 positions agree with TRBD1. Germline V gives CDR1 SGHRS, CDR2 YFSETQ. The length of the CDR3 is 15 residues. V trimming: 0 bases; J trimming: 6 bases; junction bases outside the gene matches: 4. As DNA, the CDR3 is TGCGCCAGCAGCTTGGTTGGGACAGGGGGCGGCGAGCAGTACTTC. Its protein product is CASSLVGTGGGEQYF.

The rearrangement joins TRBV4-3 to TRBJ2-5; 13 bases align to TRBD2. Per germline, CDR1 LGHNA and CDR2 YSLEER. This CDR3 spans 18 amino acids. J gave up 9 bases and V 0 bases, and 13 bases lay outside the gene matches. This chain's CDR3 is CASSQDTSGGAYPGSQYF. CDR3 nucleotide sequence: TGCGCCAGCAGCCAAGATACTAGCGGGGGGGCATACCCGGGGTCCCAGTACTTC.

V gene TRBV11-2 combines with J gene TRBJ2-2; D possibly uses TRBD1 or TRBD2 (5 bases each). The CDR3 spans 14 residues. Trimming took 3 bases from V and 6 from J, leaving 11 bases between them. Germline V gives CDR1 SGHAT, CDR2 FQNNGV. For the CDR3, the DNA is TGTGCCAGCAGCTTTACCCGGGGCTCCGGGGAGCTGTTTTTT. Its protein product is CASSFTRGSGELFF.

The chain couples TRBV12-3 or TRBV12-4 to TRBJ2-1; D may be TRBD2 (6 bases). Trimming removed 6 bases at V and 10 bases at J, with 16 bases between. There are 13 residues in the CDR3. The CDR3 loop reads CASRPTGGGEQFF. In DNA form, the CDR3 reads TGTGCCAGCAGGCCAACCGGGGGTGGAGAGCAGTTCTTC.

The chain employs TRBV27 and TRBJ2-3, with 16 bases lining up with TRBD2. Germline-derived CDR1 and CDR2 are MNHEY and SMNVEV (reference sequence). The CDR3 runs to 17 residues. With V trimmed by 6 bases and J by 4 bases, 7 bases remained unmatched. In nucleotides, the CDR3 is TGTGCCAGCAGGGGGTGGGGACTAGCGGGAGGGCCAGATACGCAGTATTTT. Encoded protein: CASRGWGLAGGPDTQYF.

V usage is TRBV4-1 and J usage is TRBJ1-1; TRBD1 might be the D (5 bases). Germline CDR1 and CDR2: MGHRA and YSYEKL. V was pared by 1 base and J by 0 bases, with 9 bases between. The CDR3 consists of 15 residues. The CDR3 DNA follows: TGCGCCAGCAGCCAAGGGAGGGGTCTGAACACTGAAGCTTTCTTT. This gives the protein CASSQGRGLNTEAFF.